What follows describes a single T cell receptor beta chain. The antigen remains unidentified. This entry belongs to a study of response to subunit inactivated influenza vaccine. The study's findings and limits: The authors suggested that every seasonal influenza vaccination recruits few new T cells.

The CDR3 covers 18 residues. The germline V gene encodes CDR1 SNHLY and CDR2 FYNNEI. V gave up 4 bases and J gave up 0 bases, with 19 bases separating them. A single record per CDR3 protein comes from TCRdb applying MiXCR to the RT-PCR reads. The profile covers a few hundred thousand distinct CDR3 sequences, with roughly 10% appearing a single time and approximately 10% taken by the ten largest. The same specimen was also included in a second study, on T cells expressing NK-cell markers. That paper adds: Making the TCR beta cDNA relied on 5'RACE template switching with UMIs. Among CD8+ T cells from roughly six donors, dominant NKG2C+ clonotypes accounted for about 1.0-7.5%.

The chain carries TRBV2 and TRBJ2-1, with D possibly matching TRBD2 (6 bases). Sequenced material: PBMCs from blood, taken on the day of vaccination. This receptor was obtained from a man over 45 who received an inactivated influenza vaccine. CDR3 DNA: TGTGCCAGCAGTGCGTCCCGGGGCGGGACCAACTCCTACAATGAGCAGTTCTTC. Its translation is CASSASRGGTNSYNEQFF.